One and the same sample provided the 5 T cell receptor beta chains below, sequenced in a study of blood T cell repertoires in COVID-19. Using immunoSEQ multiplex PCR, the repertoire was profiled, and TCRdb retains in-frame clones only, with some absent. This table has some 200,000 clones, approximately 86% appearing once. Specimen: peripheral blood. The receptors here all came from a woman aged 25 to 39 with COVID-19, enrolled during active disease.

As DNA, the CDR3 is TGTGCCAGCAGGGGGCCCCTAAACACTGAAGCTTTCTTT. This sequence encodes CASRGPLNTEAFF. V usage is TRBV6-5 and J usage is TRBJ1-1; D is perhaps TRBD1 (5 bases). The CDR3 runs 13 residues. V was pared by 6 bases and J by 2 bases, with 10 bases between. CDR1 is MNHEY, CDR2 SVGAGI, per germline.

This chain links TRBV2 with TRBJ2-7; D is unresolved. The CDR3 contains 15 residues. Trimming removed 0 bases at V and 7 bases at J, with 16 bases between. The germline CDR1 and CDR2 sequences are SNHLY and FYNNEI. The CDR3: CASSEAYSTRREQYF. CDR3 DNA sequence: TGTGCCAGCAGTGAAGCTTATTCCACCCGCAGGGAGCAGTACTTC.

The chain is built from TRBV18 and TRBJ2-6, with TRBD1 matching 10 bases. The junction had 3 bases not matched to a gene; V was cut back by 1 base and J by 0 bases. There are 18 residues in the CDR3. CDR1 is KGHSH and CDR2 is LQKENI in the germline V gene. Here the CDR3 DNA reads TGTGCCAGCTCACCACGGACAGGGGGGGGCTCTGGGGCCAACGTCCTGACTTTC. It codes for CASSPRTGGGSGANVLTF.

V gene TRBV11-2 combines with J gene TRBJ2-7, with TRBD1 as a possible D gene (7 bases). Germline CDR1 and CDR2: SGHAT and FQNNGV. The ends were cut back, 6 bases at V and 3 bases at J, with 21 bases in the middle. This CDR3 comprises 16 residues. The CDR3 spells CASRRRGGSGGYEQYF. The CDR3 DNA follows: TGTGCCAGCAGACGTCGAGGGGGGTCAGGGGGCTACGAGCAGTACTTC.

The chain carries TRBV9 and TRBJ1-5; 8 bases fit TRBD1. Germline-derived CDR1 and CDR2 are SGDLS and YYNGEE. After removal of 4 bases from V and 11 bases from J, the junction contained 8 bases not matched to a gene. This CDR3 has 13 amino acids. CDR3 sequence reads: CASSKTGGEAQHF. The CDR3 bases are TGTGCCAGCAGCAAAACAGGGGGGGAAGCCCAGCATTTT.